Following are 27 T cell receptor beta chains from one sample sequenced in a study of graft-versus-host responses after intestinal transplantation. The data were produced by immunoSEQ multiplex PCR, yet TCRdb's version contains in-frame clones alone and is incomplete. This table holds 85,000 to 110,000 clones, 90% to 95% found once. These receptors' targets are unknown. The source material was unstimulated CD8+ T cells sorted from spleen or lymph node cells, sampled before intestinal transplant. These receptors were taken from a human donor who received an intestinal transplant.

The rearrangement joins TRBV23-1 to TRBJ1-2, with D unclear. TRBV23-1 is placed among ORFs of uncertain function. The V end was cut by 0 bases, the J end by 5 bases, with 19 bases between. The CDR3 runs 17 residues. Here the CDR3 DNA reads TGCGCCAGCAGTCAATCAACCCAGCCCCATGGGCTGTATGGCTACACCTTC. Protein sequence: CASSQSTQPHGLYGYTF.

Here the CDR3 DNA reads TGTGCCAGCAGTTACACGGACTCCTACAATGAGCAGTTCTTC. Its protein product is CASSYTDSYNEQFF. The chain is built from TRBV6-6 and TRBJ2-1; D unclear. The V and J ends lost 2 bases and 0 bases respectively, with 5 bases between them. Germline values: CDR1 MNHNY, CDR2 SVGAGI (reference sequence). This CDR3 spans 14 amino acids.

V is TRBV15 and J is TRBJ2-7; D may be TRBD1 (6 bases). CDR1 is LNHNV, CDR2 YYDKDF, per germline (reference sequence). V lost 5 bases to trimming and J lost 3 bases, with 20 bases between them. This CDR3 spans 16 amino acids. For the CDR3, the DNA is TGTGCCACCAGCGGACCGAACCCGACAGGTTTCTACGAGCAGTACTTC. Its translation is CATSGPNPTGFYEQYF.

In regard to this clone: In the same sample, other DNA sequences code for this CDR3. The chain recombines TRBV7-9 with TRBJ2-2; D is undetermined. The CDR3 consists of 12 residues. Trimming cost V 3 bases and J 3 bases, with 2 bases left between them. Germline CDR1 reads SEHNR; CDR2 reads FQNEAQ (reference sequence). The CDR3 is CASSLDTGELFF. The CDR3 DNA follows: TGTGCCAGCAGCTTGGACACCGGGGAGCTGTTTTTT.

This clone was recorded a few times. The chain couples TRBV19 to TRBJ2-7; D perhaps matches TRBD1 (5 bases). Germline CDR1 reads LNHDA; CDR2 reads SQIVND (reference sequence). The V and J ends lost 3 bases and 3 bases respectively, with 15 bases between them. The CDR3 sequence is 15 residues long. Here the CDR3 reads CASSMWSRGGYEQYF. CDR3 sequence (DNA): TGTGCCAGTAGTATGTGGAGTAGGGGCGGCTACGAGCAGTACTTC.

The V call is TRBV4-1, the J call TRBJ2-2; the match to TRBD2 covers 8 bases. This CDR3 has 14 residues. The germline V gene encodes CDR1 MGHRA and CDR2 YSYEKL. The V segment lost 8 bases and the J segment 7 bases; nucleotides outside the gene matches: 9. The DNA of the CDR3 is TGCGCCAGCGGCTTAGCGGGGCAGGTCGGGGAGCTGTTTTTT. This codes for CASGLAGQVGELFF.

For this clone: At one end, the junction sequence differs from germline, possibly due to a read error. The chain combines TRBV20-1 with TRBJ1-2, with D tentatively TRBD1 (5 bases). Per germline, CDR1 DFQATT and CDR2 SNEGSKA (reference sequence). CDR3 length: 11 amino acids. CDR3 sequence: CSAREGRVHPF. CDR3 DNA sequence: TGCAGTGCTAGAGAGGGCAGGGTTCATCCCTTC.

V is TRBV30 and J is TRBJ1-3, with D possibly TRBD1 on 5 matching bases. Germline lookup yields CDR1 GTSNPN and CDR2 SVGIG (reference sequence). The CDR3 sequence is 14 residues long. Trimming pared 0 bases from V and 8 bases from J, leaving 14 bases between. Written as DNA, the CDR3 is TGTGCCTGGAGTGTTAGGGGAAGGGAGGACACCATATATTTT. The encoded protein is CAWSVRGREDTIYF.

The V gene is TRBV19, the J gene TRBJ1-1, with no clear D. Germline lookup yields CDR1 LNHDA and CDR2 SQIVND (reference sequence). CDR3 length: 13 residues. The germline V and J ends were trimmed by 5 bases and 4 bases, with 11 bases remaining between them. CDR3 sequence reads: CASSPPLGTEAFF. The CDR3 nucleotides are TGTGCCAGTAGTCCTCCGTTGGGCACTGAAGCTTTCTTT.

This clone was observed once. The rearrangement uses TRBV10-3 and TRBJ2-2, with 7 nucleotides matching TRBD2. Germline assignment: CDR1 ENHRY and CDR2 SYGVKD. There are 15 residues in the CDR3. With V trimmed by 7 bases and J by 5 bases, 10 bases remained unmatched. As DNA, the CDR3 is TGTGCCATCACCCCTCTCGGGGAGGGAACCGGGGAGCTGTTTTTT. Amino acid sequence: CAITPLGEGTGELFF.

In its sample, this clone was seen once. This chain links TRBV7-9 with TRBJ1-2, with D unresolved. The CDR3 has 13 amino acids. Germline V gene data show CDR1 as SEHNR and CDR2 as FQNEAQ (reference sequence). V shed 3 bases and J shed 6 bases, with 11 bases lying between them. CDR3 DNA: TGTGCCAGCAGCTTGTACACCGATGATGGCTACACCTTC. Translated, it gives CASSLYTDDGYTF.

J is TRBJ2-1 and V is TRBV7-9; 9 nucleotides align to TRBD1. The trim removed 1 base at V and 9 bases at J, leaving 7 bases unmatched. This CDR3 has 15 amino acids. The germline V gene encodes CDR1 SEHNR and CDR2 FQNEAQ (reference sequence). The CDR3: CASSLGGTGYTEQFF. CDR3 bases: TGTGCCAGCAGCTTAGGTGGGACAGGGTATACTGAGCAGTTCTTC. The full variable domain, in which reference TRBV7-9 and TRBJ2-1 provide the parts outside the CDR3, is DTGVSQNPRHKITKRGQNVTFRCDPISEHNRLYWYRQTLGQGPEFLTYFQNEAQLEKSRLLSDRFSAERPKGSFSTLEIQRTEQGDSAMYLCASSLGGTGYTEQFFGPGTRLTVL.

V and J are TRBV6-1 and TRBJ2-1, with D uncertain. From germline, CDR1 is MNHNS and CDR2 SASEGT. Trimming pared 6 bases from V and 3 bases from J, leaving 12 bases between. The CDR3 totals 14 residues. CDR3 DNA: TGTGCCAGCAGCGGCACGCGGTACTACAATGAGCAGTTCTTC. It is translated as CASSGTRYYNEQFF.

V usage is TRBV27 and J usage is TRBJ1-1, with D uncertain. V was cut by 2 bases and J by 5 bases, with 12 bases left in between. Germline V gene lookup returns CDR1 MNHEY and CDR2 SMNVEV (reference sequence). The CDR3 is 14 amino acids. For the CDR3, the DNA is TGTGCCAGCAGTTTAACGGCGGCTAGGACTGAAGCTTTCTTT. The encoded protein is CASSLTAARTEAFF.

V gene TRBV7-6 combines with J gene TRBJ2-5; 7 bases align to TRBD2. CDR1 and CDR2 (germline): SGHVS, FNYEAQ. The CDR3 covers 15 residues. The V segment lost 3 bases and the J segment 1 base; nucleotides outside the gene matches: 5. CDR3 DNA: TGTGCCAGCAGCTTTGGGGGGACTACCCAAGAGACCCAGTACTTC. Translation: CASSFGGTTQETQYF.

The chain uses TRBV30 and TRBJ2-7; 7 bases line up with TRBD2. The CDR3 extends over 13 amino acids. Germline CDR1 GTSNPN, CDR2 SVGIG (reference sequence). Trimming took 6 bases from V and 4 from J; bases not matched to a gene: 9. The CDR3 DNA is TGTGCCTGCAGTCCGTGGGGGGGATACGAGCAGTACTTC. Translating it yields CACSPWGGYEQYF.

A remark on this clone: Within the sample, other DNA sequences also encode this same CDR3. The chain recombines TRBV4-1 with TRBJ2-5; 8 positions agree with TRBD2. Unmatched junction bases numbered 3, after V lost 2 bases and J lost 1 base. Per germline, CDR1 MGHRA and CDR2 YSYEKL. The CDR3 is 15 residues long. For the CDR3, the DNA is TGCGCCAGCAGCCAACTTAGCGGGGCCCAAGAGACCCAGTACTTC. Translation: CASSQLSGAQETQYF.

The chain links TRBV4-1 to TRBJ2-7; D is tentatively TRBD1 or TRBD2 (5 bases each). Germline V CDR1 and CDR2: MGHRA, YSYEKL. V shed 2 bases and J shed 0 bases, with 11 bases lying between them. CDR3 length equals 15 residues. This chain's CDR3 is CASSQPGTVSYEQYF. The DNA for the CDR3 is TGCGCCAGCAGCCAACCCGGGACGGTCTCCTACGAGCAGTACTTC.

This sequence joins TRBV14 and TRBJ2-5, with D maybe TRBD1 (5 bases). The CDR3 spans 14 residues. Germline V gene lookup returns CDR1 SGHDN and CDR2 FVKESK. V gave up 0 bases and J gave up 2 bases, with 7 bases separating them. The CDR3 nucleotides are TGTGCCAGCAGCCAAGAAAGGGGTCAAGAGACCCAGTACTTC. This sequence encodes CASSQERGQETQYF.

The CDR3 coding sequence is TGTGCCAGCGGGCACTCCTACGAGCAGTACTTC. This sequence encodes CASGHSYEQYF. The chain joins TRBV2 to TRBJ2-7; D not certain. Trimming left V 8 bases short and J 0 bases short, with 5 bases between. This CDR3 comprises 11 residues. Germline V gene data show CDR1 as SNHLY and CDR2 as FYNNEI. The entire variable domain, with the rest obtained from reference TRBV2 and TRBJ2-7, is as follows: EPEVTQTPSHQVTQMGQEVILRCVPISNHLYFYWYRQILGQKVEFLVSFYNNEISEKSEIFDDQFSVERPDGSNFTLKIRSTKLEDSAMYFCASGHSYEQYFGPGTRLTVT.

The chain has TRBV19 and TRBJ1-1, with 9 nucleotides matching TRBD1. The V gene's germline CDR1 is LNHDA and CDR2 SQIVND (reference sequence). CDR3 length: 13 residues. The ends lost 6 bases at V and 8 bases at J; junction bases unmatched: 7. The CDR3 bases are TGTGCCAGTAGAGGGGACAGGGTTGAAGAAGCTTTCTTT. It yields the protein CASRGDRVEEAFF.

The gene calls are TRBV6-5 and TRBJ2-7; D is uncertain. V was trimmed by 6 bases and J by 2 bases, leaving 17 bases between them. Germline CDR1 reads MNHEY; CDR2 reads SVGAGI. The CDR3 runs 15 residues. The CDR3: CASSQPPGSTYEQYF. CDR3 bases: TGTGCCAGCAGCCAACCTCCCGGCAGTACCTACGAGCAGTACTTC.

Notes on this clone: Sequence at one end of the junction differs from germline and may be a read error. V gene TRBV4-1 combines with J gene TRBJ1-1, with TRBD1 matching over 8 bases. Germline V gene lookup returns CDR1 MGHRA and CDR2 YSYEKL. CDR3 length equals 15 residues. This CDR3 is CASSQGPGGPTLGDF. The CDR3 DNA follows: TGCGCCAGCAGCCAAGGACCAGGGGGCCCCACGCTCGGGGACTTT.

The chain employs TRBV4-1 and TRBJ2-3; D remains unclear. The CDR3 is made up of 13 amino acids. V was pared by 4 bases and J by 4 bases, with 9 bases between. In germline, CDR1 is MGHRA, CDR2 YSYEKL. Here the CDR3 reads CASSPPSSDTQYF. The DNA for the CDR3 is TGCGCCAGCAGCCCACCCAGCTCAGATACGCAGTATTTT.

The rearrangement uses TRBV27 and TRBJ2-2; D ambiguous. Trimming pared 8 bases from V and 4 bases from J, leaving 5 bases between. The CDR3 consists of 11 residues. Germline V gives CDR1 MNHEY, CDR2 SMNVEV (reference sequence). The CDR3 loop reads CASGVTGELFF. In DNA, the CDR3 is TGTGCCAGCGGTGTCACCGGGGAGCTGTTTTTT.

This clone was seen once. J is TRBJ1-1 and V is TRBV29-1; maybe TRBD1 (5 bases). CDR1 and CDR2 (germline): SQVTM, ANQGSEA. Trimming stripped 4 bases from V and 5 bases from J, with 8 bases between. The CDR3 is 11 amino acids. In DNA, the CDR3 is TGCAGCGTTGTATCAGGGACTGAAGCTTTCTTT. Its protein is CSVVSGTEAFF.

This rearrangement joins TRBV19 to TRBJ1-1; D unclear. The V gene lost 3 bases and the J gene lost 3 bases, with 17 bases spanning the gap. Germline CDR1 LNHDA, CDR2 SQIVND (reference sequence). This CDR3 has 16 residues. DNA for the CDR3: TGTGCCAGTAGTATGCGAGGGTTGCGGGGTGACACTGAAGCTTTCTTT. This translates into CASSMRGLRGDTEAFF.